One sample yielded the 31 T cell receptor beta chains listed below, sequenced in a study of PD-L1 blockade in urothelial cancer. Sample time point: peripheral blood 6 weeks after treatment start. This table comes from immunoSEQ multiplex PCR, and its TCRdb copy is limited to in-frame clones, with some not included. The table lists tens of thousands of clones, 75% to 85% of them singletons. Sequencing used PBMCs, obtained around atezolizumab (anti-PD-L1) treatment. The receptor set was obtained from a man between 70 and 80 years old with urothelial cancer.

The rearrangement joins TRBV10-3 to TRBJ2-1, with 9 bases that match TRBD1. Unmatched junction bases numbered 6, after V lost 4 bases and J lost 5 bases. Germline CDR1 is ENHRY and CDR2 is SYGVKD. CDR3 size: 15 residues. Written as DNA, the CDR3 is TGTGCCATCAGTGGGCGGGACAGGGAAAACAATGAGCAGTTCTTC. It is translated as CAISGRDRENNEQFF.

V usage is TRBV2 and J usage is TRBJ2-7; 7 nucleotides agree with TRBD2. After removal of 11 bases from V and 5 bases from J, the junction contained 12 bases not matched to a gene. The CDR3 length is 13 residues. Germline CDR1 reads SNHLY; CDR2 reads FYNNEI. The chain's CDR3 is CAGRGRAYDEQYF. CDR3 coding DNA: TGTGCCGGCCGGGGGAGGGCCTACGACGAGCAGTACTTC.

The V call is TRBV11-3, the J call TRBJ2-1, with 11 positions matching TRBD2. The CDR3 covers 17 residues. Germline assignment: CDR1 SGHNT and CDR2 YENEEA. With V trimmed by 1 base and J by 4 bases, 6 bases remained unmatched. CDR3 in amino acids: CASSLGKLAGAYNEQFF. The CDR3 DNA follows: TGTGCCAGCAGCTTAGGGAAACTAGCGGGAGCTTACAATGAGCAGTTCTTC. Filled out from reference TRBV11-3 and TRBJ2-1, the complete variable domain reads EAGVVQSPRYKIIEKKQPVAFWCNPISGHNTLYWYLQNLGQGPELLIRYENEEAVDDSQLPKDRFSAERLKGVDSTLKIQPAELGDSAVYLCASSLGKLAGAYNEQFFGPGTRLTVL.

This sequence joins TRBV9 and TRBJ2-2, with D perhaps TRBD2 (7 bases). Germline lookup yields CDR1 SGDLS and CDR2 YYNGEE. The CDR3 has 15 residues. Trimming left V 3 bases short and J 5 bases short, with 14 bases between. The CDR3 is CASSARGAGTGELFF. The CDR3 DNA is TGTGCCAGCAGCGCTCGGGGGGCAGGGACCGGGGAGCTGTTTTTT. Supplemented by reference TRBV9 and TRBJ2-2, the full variable domain reads DSGVTQTPKHLITATGQRVTLRCSPRSGDLSVYWYQQSLDQGLQFLIQYYNGEERAKGNILERFSAQQFPDLHSELNLSSLELGDSALYFCASSARGAGTGELFFGEGSRLTVL.

The genes are TRBV7-2 and TRBJ1-4; TRBD1 agrees at 7 bases. The germline V gene has CDR1 SGHTA and CDR2 FQGNSA. With 5 bases clipped from V and 7 bases from J, the junction kept 7 bases outside the gene matches. The CDR3 contains 14 residues. The CDR3 sequence is CASSPGTEGEKLFF. The CDR3 coding sequence is TGTGCCAGCAGCCCCGGGACAGAGGGTGAAAAACTGTTTTTT. Full variable domain (rest looked up from reference TRBV7-2 and TRBJ1-4): GAGVSQSPSNKVTEKGKDVELRCDPISGHTALYWYRQSLGQGLEFLIYFQGNSAPDKSGLPSDRFSAERTGGSVSTLTIQRTQQEDSAVYLCASSPGTEGEKLFFGSGTQLSVL.

This chain links TRBV28 with TRBJ1-4; D is perhaps TRBD1 (5 bases). Trimming pared 1 base from V and 7 bases from J, leaving 10 bases between. The CDR3 has 14 residues. From germline, CDR1 is MDHEN and CDR2 SYDVKM. The CDR3 protein is CASSLSGGGEKLFF. As DNA, the CDR3 is TGTGCCAGCAGTTTATCAGGCGGGGGTGAAAAACTGTTTTTT.

This chain joins TRBV6-1 and TRBJ2-7, with D unclear. This CDR3 has 16 amino acids. Trimming removed 0 bases from V and 0 bases from J, with 12 bases in between. Germline V gene sequence: CDR1 MNHNS, CDR2 SASEGT. CDR3 loop: CASSEASTAYSYEQYF. The CDR3 DNA sequence: TGTGCCAGCAGTGAAGCGTCAACAGCCTACTCCTACGAGCAGTACTTC.

The V gene is TRBV20-1, the J gene TRBJ1-2, with 7 positions matching TRBD1. The CDR3 runs 11 residues. The V and J ends lost 8 bases and 4 bases, in that order; junction bases with no gene match: 4. Germline lookup yields CDR1 DFQATT and CDR2 SNEGSKA (reference sequence). In DNA, the CDR3 is TGCAGTATGGGACAGACCTATGGCTACACCTTC. As protein: CSMGQTYGYTF.

This chain connects TRBV4-1 to TRBJ2-1, with 9 bases identical to TRBD2. With V trimmed by 4 bases and J by 5 bases, 9 bases remained unmatched. The CDR3 covers 16 residues. Germline loops: CDR1 MGHRA, CDR2 YSYEKL. The DNA of the CDR3 is TGCGCCAGCAGCCCCCGACTAGCGGAGATGAACAATGAGCAGTTCTTC. It yields the protein CASSPRLAEMNNEQFF.

The genes are TRBV11-3 and TRBJ2-1; D may be TRBD1 (6 bases). The V gene's germline CDR1 is SGHNT and CDR2 YENEEA. V shed 5 bases and J shed 10 bases, with 9 bases lying between them. The CDR3 consists of 11 residues. In DNA, the CDR3 is TGTGCCAGCAGCGCAGGGGTGGAGCAGTTCTTC. Translating it yields CASSAGVEQFF.

The sample holds one count of this clone. The gene calls are TRBV28 and TRBJ2-1; 11 bases agree with TRBD2. Trimming at V came to 2 bases and at J to 10 bases, leaving 13 bases not matched to a gene. CDR3 length: 17 residues. From germline, CDR1 is MDHEN and CDR2 SYDVKM. The chain's CDR3 is CASSLPSPGLAAGEQFF. In DNA, the CDR3 is TGTGCCAGCAGTTTACCCTCTCCGGGACTAGCGGCTGGAGAGCAGTTCTTC. The complete variable domain, with remaining parts taken from reference TRBV28 and TRBJ2-1, reads DVKVTQSSRYLVKRTGEKVFLECVQDMDHENMFWYRQDPGLGLRLIYFSYDVKMKEKGDIPEGYSVSREKKERFSLILESASTNQTSMYLCASSLPSPGLAAGEQFFGPGTRLTVL.

The chain has TRBV15 and TRBJ1-4; D is unclear. The V end lost 0 bases, the J end lost 5 bases, and 19 bases lay between the germline ends. The V gene's germline CDR1 is LNHNV and CDR2 YYDKDF (reference sequence). The CDR3 contains 18 residues. The CDR3, as DNA: TGTGCCACCAGCAGAGAAATGCGTGGTCGAGCCTTAAATGAAAAACTGTTTTTT. This encodes CATSREMRGRALNEKLFF.

V gene TRBV11-2 combines with J gene TRBJ2-1; 7 bases align to TRBD2. The CDR3 length is 13 residues. The germline CDR1 and CDR2 sequences are SGHAT and FQNNGV. Unmatched junction bases numbered 3, after V lost 0 bases and J lost 10 bases. This CDR3 is CASSLDPGGEQFF. The CDR3 bases are TGTGCCAGCAGCTTAGATCCGGGAGGAGAGCAGTTCTTC.

This CDR3 is CASSLAGVETEAFF. CDR3 in DNA: TGTGCCAGCAGTTTAGCAGGGGTAGAGACTGAAGCTTTCTTT. V usage is TRBV27 and J usage is TRBJ1-1; tentative D call: TRBD1 (6 bases). The CDR3 extends over 14 amino acids. Germline loops: CDR1 MNHEY, CDR2 SMNVEV (reference sequence). Trimming left V 2 bases short and J 5 bases short, with 12 bases between.

This clone turned up a few times. The V and J genes are TRBV7-2 and TRBJ2-2, with D perhaps TRBD2 (6 bases). The CDR3 covers 15 residues. The germline gives CDR1 SGHTA, CDR2 FQGNSA. Trimming pared 2 bases from V and 6 bases from J, leaving 13 bases between. For the CDR3, the DNA is TGTGCCAGCAGCTTAAATCGGGGAGGTTCCGGGGAGCTGTTTTTT. Translating gives CASSLNRGGSGELFF. The whole variable domain, filled in from reference TRBV7-2 and TRBJ2-2, reads GAGVSQSPSNKVTEKGKDVELRCDPISGHTALYWYRQSLGQGLEFLIYFQGNSAPDKSGLPSDRFSAERTGGSVSTLTIQRTQQEDSAVYLCASSLNRGGSGELFFGEGSRLTVL.

The rearrangement links TRBV5-1 to TRBJ1-1, with D possibly matching TRBD1 (6 bases). Looked up from germline, CDR1 is SGHRS and CDR2 is YFSETQ. This CDR3 comprises 15 residues. Trimming shortened V by 4 bases and J by 6 bases, and 19 bases separated the two germline ends. CDR3 sequence reads: CASSMDSRKGAEAFF. The CDR3 region has the DNA TGCGCCAGCAGCATGGACAGCCGCAAGGGGGCTGAAGCTTTCTTT. Looking up the rest from reference TRBV5-1 and TRBJ1-1 gives the full variable domain: KAGVTQTPRYLIKTRGQQVTLSCSPISGHRSVSWYQQTPGQGLQFLFEYFSETQRNKGNFPGRFSGRQFSNSRSEMNVSTLELGDSALYLCASSMDSRKGAEAFFGQGTRLTVV.

V and J are TRBV18 and TRBJ1-6; 8 bases line up with TRBD1. J lost 10 bases, V lost 4 bases, and 9 bases had no gene match. The CDR3 consists of 15 residues. Germline V CDR1 and CDR2: KGHSH, LQKENI. DNA for the CDR3: TGTGCCAGCTCACTAGGCGGACAGGGCAAATCACCCCTCCACTTT. It translates to CASSLGGQGKSPLHF.

This chain links TRBV5-5 with TRBJ1-1; possibly TRBD1 for D (6 bases). Trimming took off 0 bases at V and 1 base at J, with 13 bases between the two ends. The germline gives CDR1 SGHKS, CDR2 YYEKEE (reference sequence). This CDR3 is 16 amino acids long. The CDR3 is CASSLVRTVKNTEAFF. The CDR3 coding sequence is TGTGCCAGCAGCTTGGTTCGGACAGTCAAGAACACTGAAGCTTTCTTT.

The sample holds a few counts of this clone. The sample carries other DNA sequences with the same CDR3. The chain uses TRBV19 and TRBJ2-3; possibly TRBD1 for D (6 bases). This CDR3 has 13 amino acids. Deletions cut 0 bases from V and 5 bases from J, with 6 bases between. Germline V lookup: CDR1 LNHDA, CDR2 SQIVND (reference sequence). CDR3: CASSIDRGDTQYF. As DNA, the CDR3 is TGTGCCAGTAGTATAGACAGGGGAGATACGCAGTATTTT.

The rearrangement joins TRBV12-5 to TRBJ2-3; D is unclear. Trimming left V 4 bases short and J 6 bases short, with 17 bases between. Germline CDR1 LGHNT, CDR2 FRNRAP. The CDR3 has 15 amino acids. DNA of the CDR3: TGTGCTAGTGGTTCGCTCGAGTTCGCGGAGGATACGCAGTATTTT. This translates into CASGSLEFAEDTQYF.

The chain has TRBV10-3 and TRBJ2-1, with TRBD2 matching over 7 bases. V lost 4 bases, J lost 5 bases, and 5 bases stayed unmatched. The CDR3 sequence is 14 residues long. Germline lookup yields CDR1 ENHRY and CDR2 SYGVKD. The CDR3 reads CAISVGTSDNEQFF. CDR3 nucleotide sequence: TGTGCCATCAGTGTAGGAACTAGCGACAATGAGCAGTTCTTC.

The J gene is TRBJ2-7, the V gene TRBV19, with 10 bases aligning to TRBD1. The CDR3 is 16 amino acids. Trimming cost V 2 bases and J 4 bases; bases outside gene matches: 8. CDR1 LNHDA and CDR2 SQIVND come from the germline V gene (reference sequence). Here the CDR3 DNA reads TGTGCCAGTAGTATAAGTGGGCCGGGACAGGGGTACGAGCAGTACTTC. It translates to CASSISGPGQGYEQYF.

DNA for the CDR3: TGTGCCTGGGGGGGACTAGCGGCTAACAATGAGCAGTTCTTC. Translating it yields CAWGGLAANNEQFF. The genes are TRBV30 and TRBJ2-1; 11 bases are shared with TRBD2. The junction had 5 bases not matched to a gene; V was cut back by 5 bases and J by 5 bases. The CDR3 has 14 amino acids. Germline CDR1 is GTSNPN and CDR2 is SVGIG (reference sequence).

V usage is TRBV25-1 and J usage is TRBJ1-4, with a possible D match to TRBD1 (5 bases). Germline V gene lookup returns CDR1 MGHDK and CDR2 SYGVNS. Between the trimmed V and J ends, which lost 2 bases and 7 bases, there was a span of 11 bases. The CDR3 sequence is 14 residues long. The CDR3 DNA reads as TGTGCCAGCAGTGAAGAGCAGGGCGGTGAAAAACTGTTTTTT. Translation gives CASSEEQGGEKLFF.

V usage is TRBV6-6 and J usage is TRBJ1-6; a possible D gene is TRBD1 (5 bases). The V gene lost 2 bases and the J gene lost 8 bases, with 10 bases spanning the gap. CDR1 and CDR2 from the germline V gene are MNHNY and SVGAGI (reference sequence). The CDR3 sequence is 14 residues long. The CDR3 sequence is CASSYRGGDSPLHF. For the CDR3, the DNA is TGTGCCAGCAGTTACAGGGGTGGCGATTCACCCCTCCACTTT.

This clone was recorded a few times. The rearrangement uses TRBV6-1 and TRBJ1-5; D perhaps matches TRBD1 (6 bases). Trimming removed 3 bases from V and 5 bases from J, with 11 bases in between. Germline V gives CDR1 MNHNS, CDR2 SASEGT. The CDR3 totals 14 residues. The chain's CDR3 is CASSDSTGDQPQHF. The CDR3 bases are TGTGCCAGCAGTGACTCGACAGGCGATCAGCCCCAGCATTTT.

V is TRBV19 and J is TRBJ1-4; TRBD1 is a possible D gene (5 bases). The germline gives CDR1 LNHDA, CDR2 SQIVND (reference sequence). CDR3 size: 18 residues. V shed 1 base and J shed 0 bases, with 15 bases lying between them. DNA for the CDR3: TGTGCCAGTAGTATAGGCCAAACCTCAGGGCCAACTAATGAAAAACTGTTTTTT. It encodes CASSIGQTSGPTNEKLFF. The whole variable domain, remainder taken from reference TRBV19 and TRBJ1-4, is DGGITQSPKYLFRKEGQNVTLSCEQNLNHDAMYWYRQDPGQGLRLIYYSQIVNDFQKGDIAEGYSVSREKKESFPLTVTSAQKNPTAFYLCASSIGQTSGPTNEKLFFGSGTQLSVL.

The rearrangement uses TRBV30 and TRBJ1-2, with a weak D call TRBD1 (5 bases). The CDR3 loop spans 14 amino acids. Germline V gene data show CDR1 as GTSNPN and CDR2 as SVGIG (reference sequence). Trimming shortened V by 2 bases and J by 8 bases, and 18 bases separated the two germline ends. CDR3 nucleotide sequence: TGTGCCTGGAGTCGGGGGGGTCTATTTGAAGGCTACACCTTC. This sequence encodes CAWSRGGLFEGYTF.

This clone came up once. The CDR3 nucleotides are TGTGCCAGCAGCTTAGTCTCCGGGACAGGGTACGAGCAGTACTTC. Its protein product is CASSLVSGTGYEQYF. The chain employs TRBV7-2 and TRBJ2-7; 9 nucleotides match TRBD1. The CDR3 consists of 15 residues. With V trimmed by 1 base and J by 4 bases, 5 bases remained unmatched. Looked up from germline, CDR1 is SGHTA and CDR2 is FQGNSA. Variable domain in full (rest from reference TRBV7-2 and TRBJ2-7): GAGVSQSPSNKVTEKGKDVELRCDPISGHTALYWYRQSLGQGLEFLIYFQGNSAPDKSGLPSDRFSAERTGGSVSTLTIQRTQQEDSAVYLCASSLVSGTGYEQYFGPGTRLTVT.

This rearrangement joins TRBV7-2 to TRBJ1-2; D is perhaps TRBD1 (5 bases). CDR3 length: 15 residues. Germline assignment: CDR1 SGHTA and CDR2 FQGNSA. V gave up 4 bases and J gave up 0 bases, with 12 bases separating them. For the CDR3, the DNA is TGTGCCAGCAGCTCCCCGGACATCGCTAACTATGGCTACACCTTC. This encodes CASSSPDIANYGYTF.

The J gene is TRBJ2-1, the V gene TRBV29-1; no reliable D call. Germline V gives CDR1 SQVTM, CDR2 ANQGSEA. V dropped 7 bases and J dropped 0 bases, with 4 bases sitting between them. This CDR3 contains 11 residues. The CDR3 spells CSASSYNEQFF. In nucleotides, the CDR3 is TGCAGCGCGTCCTCCTACAATGAGCAGTTCTTC.